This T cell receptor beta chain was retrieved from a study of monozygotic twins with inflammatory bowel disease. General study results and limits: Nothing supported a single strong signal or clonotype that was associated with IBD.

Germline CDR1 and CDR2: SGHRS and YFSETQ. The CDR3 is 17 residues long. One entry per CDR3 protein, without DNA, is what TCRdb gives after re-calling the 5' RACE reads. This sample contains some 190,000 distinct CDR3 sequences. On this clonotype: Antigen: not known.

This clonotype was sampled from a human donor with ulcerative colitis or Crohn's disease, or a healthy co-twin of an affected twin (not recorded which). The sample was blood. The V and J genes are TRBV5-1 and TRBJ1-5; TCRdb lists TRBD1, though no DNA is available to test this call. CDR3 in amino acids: CASSPGGTDGSNQPQHF.